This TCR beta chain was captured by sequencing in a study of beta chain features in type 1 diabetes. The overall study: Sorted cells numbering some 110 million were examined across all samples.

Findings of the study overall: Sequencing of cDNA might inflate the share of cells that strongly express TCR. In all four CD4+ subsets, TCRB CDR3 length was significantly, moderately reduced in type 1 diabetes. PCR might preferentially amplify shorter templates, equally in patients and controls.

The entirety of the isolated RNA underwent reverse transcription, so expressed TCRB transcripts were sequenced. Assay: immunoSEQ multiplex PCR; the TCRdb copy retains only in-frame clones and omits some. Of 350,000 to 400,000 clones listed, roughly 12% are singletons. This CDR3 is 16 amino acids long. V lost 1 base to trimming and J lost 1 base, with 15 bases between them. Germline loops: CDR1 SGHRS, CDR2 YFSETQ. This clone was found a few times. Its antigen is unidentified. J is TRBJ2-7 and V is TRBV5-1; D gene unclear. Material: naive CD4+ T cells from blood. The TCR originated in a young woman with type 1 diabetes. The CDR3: CASSLSYVGSSYEQYF. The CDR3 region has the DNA TGCGCCAGCAGCTTGTCTTATGTGGGCAGTTCCTACGAGCAGTACTTC.